These 25 T cell receptor beta chains came from one sample sequenced in a study of vaccination and CD4 T cells after COVID-19. Sequencing of DNA taken from cultured CD4+ T cells relied on the Oncomine TCR Beta short-read assay. Each CDR3 protein is one row after TCRdb ran MiXCR on the PCR reads. The sample carries roughly 13,000 distinct CDR3 sequences, 62% recorded once. The antigens of these receptors remain unknown. As to treatment: approximately nine-day PBMC culture with coronavirus spike peptide pools or control peptides (ViraFEST assay). The material sequenced was CD4+ T cells from blood, cultured in vitro. All receptors come from a human donor who had recovered from COVID-19.

The chain has TRBV21-1 and TRBJ2-3; TRBD2, the D gene given by the table, was not confirmed from the DNA. TRBV21-1 is deemed a pseudogene. The CDR3 is 14 residues long. CDR3 DNA sequence: TGTGCCAGCAGCCAGCGGGAGGGCACAGATACGCAGTATTTT. Protein: CASSQREGTDTQYF.

CDR3 sequence: CASSSRLAGSGEQFF. CDR3 coding DNA: TGTGCCAGCAGCTCCAGACTAGCGGGATCGGGTGAGCAGTTCTTC. The V and J genes are TRBV5-4 and TRBJ2-1; 11 nucleotides align to TRBD2. The CDR3 runs 15 residues. Germline assignment: CDR1 SGHNT and CDR2 YYREEE (reference sequence). The junction had 8 bases not matched to a gene; V was cut back by 3 bases and J by 9 bases.

The chain recombines TRBV2 with TRBJ2-5; tentatively, D is TRBD2 (5 bases). Germline CDR1 and CDR2: SNHLY and FYNNEI. V gave up 5 bases and J gave up 0 bases, with 7 bases separating them. The CDR3 contains 13 residues. The CDR3 nucleotides are TGTGCCAGCAGTCGAGGGTACCAAGAGACCCAGTACTTC. Protein product: CASSRGYQETQYF.

The chain joins TRBV12-3 or TRBV12-4 to TRBJ2-5; perhaps TRBD2 as D (5 bases). V was pared by 5 bases and J by 4 bases, with 14 bases between. This CDR3 region has 14 residues. As DNA, the CDR3 is TGTGCCAGCAGTCCGGACTCGTTGGGAGAGACCCAGTACTTC. Translation: CASSPDSLGETQYF.

V gene TRBV28 combines with J gene TRBJ2-5; D may be TRBD1 or TRBD2 (6 bases each). Germline CDR1 is MDHEN and CDR2 is SYDVKM. The CDR3 is made up of 16 amino acids. The V and J ends lost 5 bases and 5 bases respectively, with 21 bases between them. The CDR3 here is CASSLLGGNLGETQYF. CDR3 coding DNA: TGTGCCAGCAGTCTACTGGGGGGCAACCTCGGGGAGACCCAGTACTTC.

The genes are TRBV6-1 and TRBJ1-2, with 7 bases aligning to TRBD1. The CDR3 is 15 amino acids. CDR1 and CDR2 from the germline V gene are MNHNS and SASEGT. Trimming cost V 6 bases and J 3 bases; bases outside gene matches: 10. The CDR3 here is CASRRQEGADYGYTF. The CDR3 region has the DNA TGTGCCAGCAGGAGACAAGAGGGGGCAGACTATGGCTACACCTTC.

The chain employs TRBV7-6 and TRBJ2-3; no clear D gene. The CDR3 loop spans 16 amino acids. Trimming took 2 bases from V and 2 from J, leaving 14 bases between them. Germline-derived CDR1 and CDR2 are SGHVS and FNYEAQ. This CDR3 is CASSLSAIGYTDTQYF. The DNA for the CDR3 is TGTGCCAGCAGCTTATCCGCCATTGGGTACACAGATACGCAGTATTTT. The full variable domain, its missing parts supplied by reference TRBV7-6 and TRBJ2-3, is GAGVSQSPRYKVTKRGQDVALRCDPISGHVSLYWYRQALGQGPEFLTYFNYEAQQDKSGLPNDRFSAERPEGSISTLTIQRTEQRDSAMYRCASSLSAIGYTDTQYFGPGTRLTVL.

This sequence joins TRBV12-3 or TRBV12-4 and TRBJ1-1; D uncertain. There are 13 residues in the CDR3. V lost 6 bases and J lost 10, with 18 bases in between. In DNA, the CDR3 is TGTGCCAGCAGGAGCGGGATGGCAAAGGTAGCTTTCTTT. Its protein is CASRSGMAKVAFF.

The V call is TRBV5-1, the J call TRBJ2-1; TRBD1 might be the D (6 bases). V was shortened by 2 bases and J by 0 bases, with 6 bases between the two germline ends. Germline assignment: CDR1 SGHRS and CDR2 YFSETQ. This CDR3 is built from 14 residues. Here the CDR3 reads CASSLGGSYNEQFF. The DNA for the CDR3 is TGCGCCAGCAGCTTAGGGGGCTCCTACAATGAGCAGTTCTTC.

The chain recombines TRBV10-3 with TRBJ2-1, with 7 bases matching TRBD1. This CDR3 has 16 residues. J was trimmed by 0 bases and V by 6 bases; bases with no gene match: 8. Germline V gives CDR1 ENHRY, CDR2 SYGVKD. CDR3 protein: CAISRPGGGSYNEQFF. CDR3 coding DNA: TGTGCCATCAGCCGACCAGGGGGTGGCTCCTACAATGAGCAGTTCTTC.

The V and J genes are TRBV11-3 and TRBJ2-1; no reliable D call. The CDR3 loop spans 15 amino acids. Per germline, CDR1 SGHNT and CDR2 YENEEA. The germline V and J ends were trimmed by 1 base and 4 bases, with 11 bases remaining between them. The CDR3 spells CASSLGGGGYNEQFF. CDR3 coding DNA: TGTGCCAGCAGCTTAGGAGGTGGCGGATACAATGAGCAGTTCTTC. Full variable domain (outside the CDR3, taken from reference TRBV11-3 and TRBJ2-1): EAGVVQSPRYKIIEKKQPVAFWCNPISGHNTLYWYLQNLGQGPELLIRYENEEAVDDSQLPKDRFSAERLKGVDSTLKIQPAELGDSAVYLCASSLGGGGYNEQFFGPGTRLTVL.

The gene calls are TRBV7-2 and TRBJ2-5; 8 bases fit TRBD2. V lost 3 bases to trimming and J lost 4 bases; unmatched junction nucleotides: 4. The CDR3 is made up of 14 amino acids. CDR1 SGHTA and CDR2 FQGNSA come from the germline V gene. CDR3 bases: TGTGCCAGCAGCTTCTTTGCGGGAGGAGAGACCCAGTACTTC. Its protein is CASSFFAGGETQYF.

The chain combines TRBV9 with TRBJ1-1; D not certain. V gave up 0 bases and J gave up 1 base, with 10 bases separating them. CDR1 SGDLS and CDR2 YYNGEE come from the germline V gene. The CDR3 is 15 amino acids. CDR3 DNA: TGTGCCAGCAGCGTAGCTCGCACATCGAACACTGAAGCTTTCTTT. It yields the protein CASSVARTSNTEAFF. Full variable domain (outside the CDR3, taken from reference TRBV9 and TRBJ1-1): DSGVTQTPKHLITATGQRVTLRCSPRSGDLSVYWYQQSLDQGLQFLIQYYNGEERAKGNILERFSAQQFPDLHSELNLSSLELGDSALYFCASSVARTSNTEAFFGQGTRLTVV.

The J gene is TRBJ1-2, the V gene TRBV28, with 8 bases that match TRBD1. Trimming cost V 3 bases and J 6 bases; bases outside gene matches: 9. CDR3 size: 15 residues. Looked up from germline, CDR1 is MDHEN and CDR2 is SYDVKM. The CDR3 DNA reads as TGTGCCAGCAGTTTGCCCCAGGGGGCTAGGAATGGCTACACCTTC. Protein: CASSLPQGARNGYTF.

V is TRBV7-6 and J is TRBJ2-2; D is unclear. In germline, CDR1 is SGHVS, CDR2 FNYEAQ. V shed 0 bases and J shed 8 bases, with 7 bases lying between them. The CDR3 is 13 residues long. DNA for the CDR3: TGTGCCAGCAGCTTAGCCTGGGCTGGGGAGCTGTTTTTT. This sequence encodes CASSLAWAGELFF. Combining the CDR3 with reference TRBV7-6 and TRBJ2-2 gives the whole variable domain GAGVSQSPRYKVTKRGQDVALRCDPISGHVSLYWYRQALGQGPEFLTYFNYEAQQDKSGLPNDRFSAERPEGSISTLTIQRTEQRDSAMYRCASSLAWAGELFFGEGSRLTVL.

The gene calls are TRBV7-2 and TRBJ1-4; D is unresolved. The CDR3 covers 15 residues. Looked up from germline, CDR1 is SGHTA and CDR2 is FQGNSA. V lost 5 bases and J 0 bases, leaving 10 bases between the germline ends. Here the CDR3 DNA reads TGTGCCAGCAGCACCTGGACGGCAACTAATGAAAAACTGTTTTTT. Translating it yields CASSTWTATNEKLFF.

J is TRBJ1-1 and V is TRBV11-3; D gene unclear. The CDR3 spans 13 residues. The germline V and J ends were trimmed by 5 bases and 1 base, with 8 bases remaining between them. Germline-derived CDR1 and CDR2 are SGHNT and YENEEA. The CDR3 DNA is TGTGCCAGCAGCGGAGGTACGAACACTGAAGCTTTCTTT. It yields the protein CASSGGTNTEAFF.

The V and J genes are TRBV19 and TRBJ2-5; the D gene could be TRBD1 or TRBD2 (5 bases each). V lost 6 bases, J lost 5 bases, and 16 bases lay in between. The CDR3 loop spans 14 amino acids. Germline CDR1 LNHDA, CDR2 SQIVND (reference sequence). CDR3 DNA sequence: TGTGCCAGTAGACCGTCGGTTTGGGGGGAGACCCAGTACTTC. Translation: CASRPSVWGETQYF.

There are a few counts of this clonotype. The rearrangement uses TRBV6-4 and TRBJ2-2; 11 nucleotides match TRBD2. Trimming took 0 bases from V and 3 from J; bases not matched to a gene: 0. Per the germline V gene, CDR1 is MRHNA and CDR2 is SNTAGT. The CDR3 length is 16 residues. CDR3 coding DNA: TGTGCCAGCAGTGACTCGACTAGCGGGGACACCGGGGAGCTGTTTTTT. It codes for CASSDSTSGDTGELFF.

Turning to this clonotype: The junction does not match germline at one end; this may be a read error. The chain uses TRBV6-2 or TRBV6-3 and TRBJ1-2; 7 nucleotides line up with TRBD1. Per the germline V gene, CDR1 is MNHEY and CDR2 is SVGEGT. The CDR3 is made up of 17 amino acids. CDR3 nucleotide sequence: TGCGCCAGCAGTTACCGAAACTATGGACAGGCGGGCTATGGCTACACCTTC. It translates to CASSYRNYGQAGYGYTF.

The CDR3 is CASSFSGRTPGELFF. The CDR3 region has the DNA TGTGCCAGCAGTTTCAGCGGGAGGACCCCCGGGGAGCTGTTTTTT. V is TRBV28 and J is TRBJ2-2; the match to TRBD2 covers 9 bases. The CDR3 is 15 residues long. Germline values: CDR1 MDHEN, CDR2 SYDVKM. Trimming removed 3 bases from V and 6 bases from J; junction bases left unmatched: 5. Filled out from reference TRBV28 and TRBJ2-2, the complete variable domain reads DVKVTQSSRYLVKRTGEKVFLECVQDMDHENMFWYRQDPGLGLRLIYFSYDVKMKEKGDIPEGYSVSREKKERFSLILESASTNQTSMYLCASSFSGRTPGELFFGEGSRLTVL.

This clonotype turned up a few times. CDR3 protein: CSARDRRASGRADTQYF. The DNA of the CDR3 is TGCAGTGCTAGAGATCGGCGGGCTAGCGGGAGGGCCGATACGCAGTATTTT. The chain combines TRBV20-1 with TRBJ2-3, with TRBD2 matching 12 bases. This CDR3 has 17 residues. V was clipped by 0 bases and J by 6 bases; unmatched bases: 10. Germline loops: CDR1 DFQATT, CDR2 SNEGSKA (reference sequence).

This clonotype was seen a handful of times. The chain links TRBV24-1 to TRBJ1-1, with D unresolved. Germline V gene sequence: CDR1 KGHDR, CDR2 SFDVKD. The length of the CDR3 is 13 residues. Trimming took off 6 bases at V and 4 bases at J, with 11 bases between the two ends. CDR3 amino acids: CATSQPPLTEAFF. The DNA of the CDR3 is TGTGCCACCAGTCAACCTCCCCTCACTGAAGCTTTCTTT.

This clonotype was recorded a few times. The chain uses TRBV20-1 and TRBJ1-5, with a weak D call TRBD1 (6 bases). Trimming took 5 bases from V and 0 from J, leaving 11 bases between them. CDR1 and CDR2 from the germline V gene are DFQATT and SNEGSKA (reference sequence). The CDR3 spans 14 residues. The CDR3 coding sequence is TGCAGTGCTTCGACAGGCGATAGCAATCAGCCCCAGCATTTT. Residues: CSASTGDSNQPQHF.

The chain recombines TRBV2 with TRBJ1-6; D is uncertain. CDR1 is SNHLY, CDR2 FYNNEI, per germline. The CDR3 loop spans 15 amino acids. V lost 6 bases, J lost 5 bases, and 14 bases lay in between. The CDR3 region has the DNA TGTGCCAGCAGCCATGAGGGCAGGAATAATTCACCCCTCCACTTT. Its protein product is CASSHEGRNNSPLHF. Full variable domain (missing parts from reference TRBV2 and TRBJ1-6): EPEVTQTPSHQVTQMGQEVILRCVPISNHLYFYWYRQILGQKVEFLVSFYNNEISEKSEIFDDQFSVERPDGSNFTLKIRSTKLEDSAMYFCASSHEGRNNSPLHFGNGTRLTVT.